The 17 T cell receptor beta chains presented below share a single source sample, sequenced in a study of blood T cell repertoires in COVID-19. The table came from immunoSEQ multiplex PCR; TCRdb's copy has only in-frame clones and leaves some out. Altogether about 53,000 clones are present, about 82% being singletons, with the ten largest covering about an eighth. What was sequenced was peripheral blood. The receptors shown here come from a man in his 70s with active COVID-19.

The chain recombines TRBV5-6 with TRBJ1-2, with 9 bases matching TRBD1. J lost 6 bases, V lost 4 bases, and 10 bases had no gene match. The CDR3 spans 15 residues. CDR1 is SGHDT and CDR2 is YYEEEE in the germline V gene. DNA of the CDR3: TGTGCCAGCAGCATAGGGGACAGGGCGTTCCATGGCTACACCTTC. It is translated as CASSIGDRAFHGYTF.

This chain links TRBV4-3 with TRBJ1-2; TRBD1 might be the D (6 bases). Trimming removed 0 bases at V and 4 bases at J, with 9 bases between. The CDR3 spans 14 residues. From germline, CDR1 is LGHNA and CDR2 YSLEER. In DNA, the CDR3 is TGCGCCAGCAGCCAAGATACAGGGATCTATGGCTACACCTTC. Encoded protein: CASSQDTGIYGYTF.

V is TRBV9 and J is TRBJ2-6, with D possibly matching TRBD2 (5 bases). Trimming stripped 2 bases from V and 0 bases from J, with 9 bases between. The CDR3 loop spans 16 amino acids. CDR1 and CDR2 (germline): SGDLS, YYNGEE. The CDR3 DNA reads TGTGCCAGCAGCGTTCGTGAGGGCTCTGGGGCCAACGTCCTGACTTTC. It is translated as CASSVREGSGANVLTF.

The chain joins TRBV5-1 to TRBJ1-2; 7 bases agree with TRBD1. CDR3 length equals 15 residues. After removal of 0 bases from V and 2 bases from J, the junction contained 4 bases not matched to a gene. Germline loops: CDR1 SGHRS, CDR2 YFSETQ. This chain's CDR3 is CASSLAEGQNYGYTF. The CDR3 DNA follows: TGCGCCAGCAGCTTGGCCGAGGGACAGAACTATGGCTACACCTTC.

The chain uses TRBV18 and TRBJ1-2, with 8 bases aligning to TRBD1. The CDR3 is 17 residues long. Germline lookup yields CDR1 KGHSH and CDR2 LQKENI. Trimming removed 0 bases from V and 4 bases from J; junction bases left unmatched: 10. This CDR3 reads CASSPPGAPGGVYGYTF. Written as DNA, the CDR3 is TGTGCCAGCTCACCACCGGGGGCCCCAGGGGGCGTCTATGGCTACACCTTC.

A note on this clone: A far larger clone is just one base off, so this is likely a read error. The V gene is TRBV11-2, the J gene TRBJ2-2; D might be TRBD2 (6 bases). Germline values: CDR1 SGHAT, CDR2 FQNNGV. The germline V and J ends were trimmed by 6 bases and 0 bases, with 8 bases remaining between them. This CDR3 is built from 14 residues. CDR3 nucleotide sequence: TGTGCCAGCAGATGGGGGGCGAACACCGGGGAGCTGTTTTTT. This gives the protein CASRWGANTGELFF. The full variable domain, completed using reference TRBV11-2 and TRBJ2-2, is EAGVAQSPRYKIIEKRQSVAFWCNPISGHATLYWYQQILGQGPKLLIQFQNNGVVDDSQLPKDRFSAERLKGVDSTLKIQPAKLEDSAVYLCASRWGANTGELFFGEGSRLTVL.

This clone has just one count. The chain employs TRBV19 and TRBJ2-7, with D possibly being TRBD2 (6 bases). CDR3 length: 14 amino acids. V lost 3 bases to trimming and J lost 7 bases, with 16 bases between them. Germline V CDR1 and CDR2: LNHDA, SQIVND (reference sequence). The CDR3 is CASSIFGGAREQYF. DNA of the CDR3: TGTGCCAGTAGTATCTTCGGCGGGGCACGGGAGCAGTACTTC. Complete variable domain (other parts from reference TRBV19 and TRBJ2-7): DGGITQSPKYLFRKEGQNVTLSCEQNLNHDAMYWYRQDPGQGLRLIYYSQIVNDFQKGDIAEGYSVSREKKESFPLTVTSAQKNPTAFYLCASSIFGGAREQYFGPGTRLTVT.

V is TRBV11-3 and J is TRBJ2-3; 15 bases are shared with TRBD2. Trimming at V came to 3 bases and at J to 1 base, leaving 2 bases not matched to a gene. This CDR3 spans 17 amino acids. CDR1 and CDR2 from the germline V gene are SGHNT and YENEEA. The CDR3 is CASSFGLAGGGTDTQYF. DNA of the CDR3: TGTGCCAGCAGCTTTGGACTAGCGGGGGGGGGCACAGATACGCAGTATTTT. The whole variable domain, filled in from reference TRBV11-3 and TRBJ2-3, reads EAGVVQSPRYKIIEKKQPVAFWCNPISGHNTLYWYLQNLGQGPELLIRYENEEAVDDSQLPKDRFSAERLKGVDSTLKIQPAELGDSAVYLCASSFGLAGGGTDTQYFGPGTRLTVL.

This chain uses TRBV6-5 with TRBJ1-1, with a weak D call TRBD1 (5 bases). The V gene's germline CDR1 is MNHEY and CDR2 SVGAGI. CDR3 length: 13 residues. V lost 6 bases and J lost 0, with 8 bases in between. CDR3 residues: CASRTVMNTEAFF. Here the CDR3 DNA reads TGTGCCAGCAGGACAGTAATGAACACTGAAGCTTTCTTT.

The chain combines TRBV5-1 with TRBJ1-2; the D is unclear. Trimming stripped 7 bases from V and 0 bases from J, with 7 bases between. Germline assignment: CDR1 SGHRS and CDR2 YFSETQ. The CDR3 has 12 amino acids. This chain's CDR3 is CASSVSNYGYTF. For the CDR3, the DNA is TGCGCCAGCTCCGTTTCTAACTATGGCTACACCTTC.

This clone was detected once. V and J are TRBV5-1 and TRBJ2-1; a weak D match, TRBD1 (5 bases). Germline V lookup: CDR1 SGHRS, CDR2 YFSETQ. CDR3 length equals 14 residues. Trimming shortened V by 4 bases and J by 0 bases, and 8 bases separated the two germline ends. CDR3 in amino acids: CASSQGLSYNEQFF. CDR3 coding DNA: TGCGCCAGCAGCCAGGGCCTCTCCTACAATGAGCAGTTCTTC.

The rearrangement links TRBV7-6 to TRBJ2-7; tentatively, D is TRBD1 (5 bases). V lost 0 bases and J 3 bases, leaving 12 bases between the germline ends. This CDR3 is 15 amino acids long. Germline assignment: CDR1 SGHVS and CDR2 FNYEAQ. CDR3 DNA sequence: TGTGCCAGCAGCTTAGCGGGGCGCACCAACTACGAGCAGTACTTC. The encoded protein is CASSLAGRTNYEQYF.

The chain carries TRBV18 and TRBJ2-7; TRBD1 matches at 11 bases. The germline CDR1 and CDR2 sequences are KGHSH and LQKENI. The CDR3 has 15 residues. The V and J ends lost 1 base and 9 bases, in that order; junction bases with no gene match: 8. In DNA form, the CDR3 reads TGTGCCAGCTCACCACGGACAGGGGGCTGGTTCGGGCAGTACTTC. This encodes CASSPRTGGWFGQYF.

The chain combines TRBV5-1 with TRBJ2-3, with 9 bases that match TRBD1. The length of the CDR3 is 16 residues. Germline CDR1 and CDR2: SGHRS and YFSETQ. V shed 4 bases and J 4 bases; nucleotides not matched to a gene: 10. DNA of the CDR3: TGCGCCAGCAGCCGGCCGGGACAGGGTAGGGCAGATACGCAGTATTTT. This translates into CASSRPGQGRADTQYF.

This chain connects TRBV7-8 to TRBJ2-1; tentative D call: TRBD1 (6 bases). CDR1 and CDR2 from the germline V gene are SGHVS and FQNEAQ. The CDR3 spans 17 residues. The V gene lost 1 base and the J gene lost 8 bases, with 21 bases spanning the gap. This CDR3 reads CASSLVRFGQPKDEQFF. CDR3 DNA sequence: TGTGCCAGCAGCTTAGTCCGATTCGGACAGCCTAAGGATGAGCAGTTCTTC.

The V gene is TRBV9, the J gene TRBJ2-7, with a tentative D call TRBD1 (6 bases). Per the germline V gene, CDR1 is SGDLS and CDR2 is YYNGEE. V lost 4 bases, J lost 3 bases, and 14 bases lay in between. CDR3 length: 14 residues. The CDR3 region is CASSPGTFGYEQYF. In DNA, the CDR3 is TGTGCCAGCAGCCCTGGGACATTTGGCTACGAGCAGTACTTC. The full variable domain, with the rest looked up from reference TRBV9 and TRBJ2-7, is DSGVTQTPKHLITATGQRVTLRCSPRSGDLSVYWYQQSLDQGLQFLIQYYNGEERAKGNILERFSAQQFPDLHSELNLSSLELGDSALYFCASSPGTFGYEQYFGPGTRLTVT.

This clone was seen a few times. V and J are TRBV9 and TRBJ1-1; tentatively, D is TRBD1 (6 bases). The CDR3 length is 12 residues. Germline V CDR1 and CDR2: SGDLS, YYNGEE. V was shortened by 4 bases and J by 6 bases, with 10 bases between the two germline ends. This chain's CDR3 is CASSPGGPEAFF. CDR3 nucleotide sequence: TGTGCCAGCAGCCCGGGGGGGCCTGAAGCTTTCTTT.